These T cell receptor beta chains were read from a single sample in a study of control samples from healthy donors and cancer patients. TCRdb's copy holds only in-frame clones and misses some; the assay was immunoSEQ multiplex PCR. This sample has some 35,000 clones; roughly 92% occur once, and the top ten carry approximately 1.7%. Sequencing was carried out using PBMCs. All receptors come from a middle-aged man with colorectal cancer. CDR3s include the opening cysteine and the closing phenylalanine or tryptophan. The order of the fields is V gene, clone size, D gene, J gene, CDR3 protein, CDR3 DNA. D genes are given only for firm matches. Size is stated for part of the rows, as once, few or many counts, or as a class when the clone is expanded.

>TRBV19|-|-|TRBJ2-1
CASSTNVYNEQFF
TGTGCCAGTAGTACAAACGTCTACAATGAGCAGTTCTTC
>TRBV3-1/TRBV3-2|-|TRBD1|TRBJ2-7
CASSHAPGQGGRSYEQYF
TGTGCCAGCAGCCACGCCCCGGGACAGGGAGGGAGATCCTACGAGCAGTACTTC
>TRBV11-2|-|TRBD1|TRBJ1-3
CASSSNIPGGVTGNTIYF
TGTGCCAGCAGCTCCAATATCCCAGGGGGCGTCACTGGAAACACCATATATTTT
>TRBV5-1|-|TRBD2|TRBJ2-3
CASSLEAGGTDTQYF
TGCGCCAGCAGCTTGGAAGCGGGGGGCACAGATACGCAGTATTTT
>TRBV5-1|once|TRBD2|TRBJ2-2
CASSLAPAGGQTGELFF
TGCGCCAGCAGCTTGGCCCCAGCGGGGGGGCAAACCGGGGAGCTGTTTTTT
>TRBV12-3/TRBV12-4|-|-|TRBJ1-2
CASSFGVRYGYTF
TGTGCCAGCAGTTTTGGGGTTCGCTATGGCTACACCTTC
>TRBV7-9|-|-|TRBJ2-4
CASSLTQGEKNIQYF
TGTGCCAGCAGCTTAACCCAGGGAGAAAAAAACATTCAGTACTTC
>TRBV6-1|-|-|TRBJ1-1
CASSDWAEAFF
TGTGCCAGCAGTGATTGGGCTGAAGCTTTCTTT
>TRBV3-1/TRBV3-2|-|TRBD1|TRBJ1-1
CASSQRDRRNTEAFF
TGTGCCAGCAGCCAGAGGGACAGGAGGAACACTGAAGCTTTCTTT
>TRBV3-1/TRBV3-2|-|-|TRBJ1-6
CASSPFYSSDSPLHF
TGTGCCAGCAGCCCATTTTATTCTAGCGATTCACCCCTCCACTTT
>TRBV7-9|-|-|TRBJ1-2
CASSSDSLAGYTF
TGTGCCAGCAGCTCTGACAGTCTTGCGGGCTACACCTTC
>TRBV2|-|-|TRBJ2-2
CASRKDSYTGELFF
TGTGCCAGCAGGAAGGACAGTTACACCGGGGAGCTGTTTTTT
>TRBV27|-|TRBD1|TRBJ1-1
CASIQTGGDTEAFF
TGTGCCAGCATCCAAACAGGGGGCGATACTGAAGCTTTCTTT
>TRBV12-3/TRBV12-4|-|TRBD1|TRBJ1-2
CASSEGQAGGYTF
TGTGCCAGCAGTGAGGGACAGGCGGGAGGCTACACCTTC
>TRBV2|-|TRBD1|TRBJ1-1
CASSVEGGGNTEAFF
TGTGCCAGCAGTGTCGAAGGGGGCGGGAACACTGAAGCTTTCTTT
>TRBV9|-|-|TRBJ2-1
CASSPDLNEQFF
TGTGCCAGCAGCCCCGACCTCAATGAGCAGTTCTTC
>TRBV9|once|-|TRBJ1-5
CASSVTDVNQPQHF
TGTGCCAGCAGCGTTACAGATGTCAATCAGCCCCAGCATTTT
>TRBV30|-|TRBD1|TRBJ2-7
CAWRAGTGAYEQYF
TGTGCCTGGAGAGCCGGGACAGGGGCCTACGAGCAGTACTTC
>TRBV9|-|-|TRBJ1-6
CASSVEEHLSPLHF
TGTGCCAGCAGCGTAGAGGAACATCTTTCACCCCTCCACTTT
>TRBV19|-|-|TRBJ1-5
CASSIEGRQPQHF
TGTGCCAGTAGTATAGAGGGGCGTCAGCCCCAGCATTTT
>TRBV7-6|-|-|TRBJ1-4
CASSLGRGANEKLFF
TGTGCCAGCAGCTTAGGAAGGGGTGCTAATGAAAAACTGTTTTTT
>TRBV6-5|once|-|TRBJ1-4
CATKGTSTTNEKLFF
TGTGCCACCAAAGGGACTTCTACAACTAATGAAAAACTGTTTTTT
>TRBV14|-|-|TRBJ2-5
CASSQGFGGRETQYF
TGTGCCAGCAGCCAAGGATTCGGAGGTCGAGAGACCCAGTACTTC
>TRBV5-5|-|-|TRBJ1-2
CASTTTGQSYGYTF
TGTGCCAGCACCACAACCGGGCAATCCTATGGCTACACCTTC
>TRBV7-2|few|-|TRBJ1-6
CASSRIRGTPLHF
TGTGCCAGCAGTAGAATTAGGGGTACACCCCTCCACTTT
>TRBV29-1|-|TRBD1|TRBJ2-2
CSACSQGQGGLSTGELFF
TGCAGCGCCTGCTCCCAGGGACAGGGGGGGCTTTCCACCGGGGAGCTGTTTTTT
>TRBV13|-|TRBD1|TRBJ2-5
CASSLTGGWETQYF
TGTGCCAGCAGCTTGACAGGGGGCTGGGAGACCCAGTACTTC
>TRBV6-5|-|-|TRBJ1-5
CASSLQAYSNQPQHF
TGTGCCAGCAGTTTACAGGCCTATAGCAATCAGCCCCAGCATTTT
>TRBV19|-|-|TRBJ1-1
CASSIRSRGATTEAFF
TGTGCCAGTAGTATCCGCAGCCGTGGGGCGACCACTGAAGCTTTCTTT
>TRBV6-5|-|TRBD1|TRBJ1-4
CASRTGPATNEKLFF
TGTGCCAGCAGGACAGGGCCAGCAACTAATGAAAAACTGTTTTTT
>TRBV7-3|once|-|TRBJ2-5
CASSLTGHSEETQYF
TGTGCCAGCAGCTTAACGGGACATTCGGAAGAGACCCAGTACTTC
>TRBV4-3|-|-|TRBJ1-2
CASSPQMADLFYGYTF
TGCGCCAGCAGCCCCCAGATGGCGGACCTCTTCTATGGCTACACCTTC
>TRBV11-2|-|-|TRBJ2-5
CASSLGLETQYF
TGTGCCAGCAGCTTAGGTCTGGAGACCCAGTACTTC
>TRBV5-1|-|TRBD2|TRBJ2-5
CASSFRRGGRETQYF
TGCGCCAGCAGCTTCAGGCGGGGGGGCCGGGAGACCCAGTACTTC
>TRBV2|-|-|TRBJ1-2
CASSEFRSTSNYGYTF
TGTGCCAGCAGTGAATTCCGGTCGACTTCGAACTATGGCTACACCTTC
>TRBV6-1|-|TRBD1|TRBJ1-4
CASSEAPRTGRGKLFF
TGTGCCAGCAGTGAAGCTCCCAGGACAGGCCGTGGAAAACTGTTTTTT
>TRBV18|once|-|TRBJ1-6
CASSPAQGSNSPLHF
TGTGCCAGCTCACCAGCTCAGGGATCTAATTCACCCCTCCACTTT
>TRBV15|-|TRBD1|TRBJ1-5
CATSREGQLPNQPQHF
TGTGCCACCAGCAGAGAGGGACAGCTGCCCAATCAGCCCCAGCATTTT
>TRBV27|-|-|TRBJ2-6
CASSPRRALRSGANVLTF
TGTGCCAGCAGTCCTCGGAGGGCCCTCCGCTCTGGGGCCAACGTCCTGACTTTC
>TRBV2|-|TRBD1|TRBJ1-1
CASSRQGSMNTEAFF
TGTGCCAGCAGTAGACAGGGGTCCATGAACACTGAAGCTTTCTTT
>TRBV7-3|-|TRBD1|TRBJ2-2
CASSSSLDRAFTGELFF
TGTGCCAGCAGCTCGAGCCTGGACAGGGCCTTCACCGGGGAGCTGTTTTTT
>TRBV14|-|TRBD1|TRBJ1-1
CASSQEGSKTGVFWGTEAFF
TGTGCCAGCAGCCAAGAGGGCTCGAAGACAGGGGTGTTTTGGGGCACTGAAGCTTTCTTT